This TCR beta chain derives from a study of cytomegalovirus exposure and HLA in healthy donors. General study points: In a later analysis, CMV-associated beta chains were mostly HLA-associated, it appeared. Later analysis identified a missense DCLRE1C variant that was linked to TCR beta V- and J-gene trimming. In a later analysis, HLA-associated beta chains showed higher expansion and lower generation probabilities than comparable chains.

A remark on this clone: No antigen is known for it.

The V and J ends lost 5 bases and 9 bases, in that order; junction bases with no gene match: 15. Germline loops: CDR1 LNHDA, CDR2 SQIVND (reference sequence). This CDR3 is 18 amino acids long. PCR amplification relied on 60 Vbeta primers (plus 13 Jbeta primers). In the study's own analysis: Later analysis identified tens of millions of unique TCR beta chains, around 10 million shared. Assay: immunoSEQ multiplex PCR; the TCRdb copy retains only in-frame clones and omits some. V and J calls and clone size are those listed in that table; D and trimming were worked out from the DNA. The sample totals roughly 31,000 clones.

The chain is built from TRBV19 and TRBJ2-1, with TRBD2 matching 14 bases. The receptor was derived from a man younger than 45 in good health and CMV-seronegative. Specimen: PBMCs. CDR3 DNA: TGTGCCAGTAGTCTATATGCTCCGGGACTAGCGGGAGCGGGTGAGCAGTTCTTC. Translation gives CASSLYAPGLAGAGEQFF.